The T cell receptor (beta chain) described here comes from a study of T-cell memory formation after mild COVID-19. Findings of the study overall: The pre-infection memory compartment contained some responding clones, suggesting cross-reactive memory joined. Clones which contracted sat mainly in CM and EM if CD4+, and in EMRA if CD8+.

TCRdb analysed the 5' RACE reads with MiXCR anew, one entry per CDR3 protein. The sample records 550,000 to 600,000 distinct CDR3 sequences, about 20% being singletons. This clonotype appeared a few times. The target antigen is unknown. This CDR3 contains 15 residues. Germline CDR1 reads MNHEY; CDR2 reads SVGAGI. V shed 0 bases and J 3 bases; nucleotides not matched to a gene: 4. Sequencing was carried out using PBMCs or a T cell subset sorted from them (not recorded which). The sequence was collected from an adult woman who had mild COVID-19 (a few samples of this study predate the infection). Cell type and time point are not known. This sequence joins TRBV6-5 and TRBJ2-7, with TRBD2 matching over 8 bases. CDR3 sequence reads: CASSYSSGGSYEQYF. DNA of the CDR3: TGTGCCAGCAGTTACTCGTCGGGGGGGAGCTACGAGCAGTACTTC.